These 28 T cell receptor beta chains were all obtained from the same sample, sequenced in a study of Ad26.COV2.S vaccination and SARS-CoV-2 variants. Regarding treatment: roughly 18 received Ad26.COV2.S at low or high dose, single or two shots; about 5 received placebo; per-sample allocation not given. Collection of samples fell on day 63 after the first vaccine or placebo injection. Some clones are missing from TCRdb's copy, which holds only in-frame ones; the method was immunoSEQ multiplex PCR. Of under 500,000 clones in the sample, around 92% are singletons; the top ten hold around 1.8%. Source: peripheral blood, taken in a trial of Ad26.COV2.S vaccine versus placebo. The receptors come from a person between 18 and 65 years old who received the Ad26.COV2.S COVID-19 vaccine or a placebo.

The chain is built from TRBV29-1 and TRBJ2-1; 8 nucleotides align to TRBD2. CDR1 and CDR2 from the germline V gene are SQVTM and ANQGSEA. The CDR3 is made up of 15 amino acids. Losses at the gene ends were 6 bases for V and 6 bases for J; bases not matched to a gene: 13. CDR3 sequence reads: CSVKGGGPRSNEQFF. The CDR3 nucleotides are TGCAGCGTAAAGGGCGGGGGGCCTCGTAGCAATGAGCAGTTCTTC.

The chain employs TRBV7-9 and TRBJ2-2; D remains unclear. Per the germline V gene, CDR1 is SEHNR and CDR2 is FQNEAQ (reference sequence). Trimming removed 5 bases from V and 5 bases from J, with 9 bases in between. The CDR3 loop spans 13 amino acids. CDR3 nucleotide sequence: TGTGCCAGCAGCCATCAGCTAACCGGGGAGCTGTTTTTT. It specifies CASSHQLTGELFF.

The chain links TRBV6-5 to TRBJ1-2; 10 positions match TRBD1. CDR1 and CDR2 from the germline V gene are MNHEY and SVGAGI. The ends lost 2 bases at V and 4 bases at J; junction bases unmatched: 1. The CDR3 extends over 14 amino acids. The CDR3 sequence is CASSYRDRGYGYTF. Here the CDR3 DNA reads TGTGCCAGCAGTTACCGGGACAGGGGCTATGGCTACACCTTC.

J is TRBJ1-2 and V is TRBV5-6, with D uncertain. With 4 bases removed from V and 4 bases from J, the gap between germline ends came to 8 bases. The germline V gene has CDR1 SGHDT and CDR2 YYEEEE. The CDR3 extends over 12 amino acids. CDR3 DNA sequence: TGTGCCAGCAGCGCAAACCTCTATGGCTACACCTTC. Translating gives CASSANLYGYTF.

This clone was seen a handful of times. This rearrangement joins TRBV6-2 or TRBV6-3 to TRBJ2-5, with D perhaps matching TRBD1 or TRBD2 (6 bases each). V was cut by 6 bases and J by 5 bases, with 22 bases left in between. Germline CDR1 reads MNHEY; CDR2 reads SVGEGT. The CDR3 is 16 residues long. The CDR3 nucleotides read TGTGCCAGCAGCCCCAGGTTAAGGGGGGCGGTGGAGACCCAGTACTTC. Translated, it gives CASSPRLRGAVETQYF.

The rearrangement links TRBV19 to TRBJ1-3; D is undetermined. This CDR3 is built from 13 residues. Germline V gene data show CDR1 as LNHDA and CDR2 as SQIVND (reference sequence). The germline V and J ends were trimmed by 6 bases and 0 bases, with 6 bases remaining between them. This CDR3 is CASRAASGNTIYF. The CDR3 DNA is TGTGCCAGTAGGGCTGCCTCTGGAAACACCATATATTTT.

This clone was seen a handful of times. This chain joins TRBV28 and TRBJ1-6, with TRBD1 matching 7 bases. Trimming took 3 bases from V and 7 from J; bases not matched to a gene: 15. Germline-derived CDR1 and CDR2 are MDHEN and SYDVKM. There are 18 residues in the CDR3. The CDR3 is CASSFATLRQGQNSPLHF. The CDR3 coding sequence is TGTGCCAGCAGTTTTGCCACTTTAAGACAGGGTCAGAATTCACCCCTCCACTTT. The whole variable domain, filled in from reference TRBV28 and TRBJ1-6, reads DVKVTQSSRYLVKRTGEKVFLECVQDMDHENMFWYRQDPGLGLRLIYFSYDVKMKEKGDIPEGYSVSREKKERFSLILESASTNQTSMYLCASSFATLRQGQNSPLHFGNGTRLTVT.

The J gene is TRBJ1-1, the V gene TRBV19; D perhaps matches TRBD1 (5 bases). The V end lost 0 bases, the J end lost 5 bases, and 10 bases lay between the germline ends. Germline CDR1 and CDR2: LNHDA and SQIVND (reference sequence). This CDR3 spans 14 amino acids. DNA of the CDR3: TGTGCCAGTAGTATAGAGGAGGGGTGGACTGAAGCTTTCTTT. Its translation is CASSIEEGWTEAFF.

This clone was observed a single time. This chain links TRBV10-2 with TRBJ1-2; 7 positions match TRBD1. Germline assignment: CDR1 WSHSY and CDR2 SAAADI. V trimming: 5 bases; J trimming: 4 bases; junction bases outside the gene matches: 13. This CDR3 contains 16 residues. CDR3 bases: TGCGCCAGCAGTCGATCCGGGACAGAAGATTCCTATGGCTACACCTTC. Translating gives CASSRSGTEDSYGYTF.

The rearrangement links TRBV19 to TRBJ1-1; no clear D gene. Germline CDR1 and CDR2: LNHDA and SQIVND (reference sequence). V shed 7 bases and J shed 0 bases, with 12 bases lying between them. The CDR3 is made up of 14 amino acids. The CDR3 loop is CASTVVGLNTEAFF. The CDR3 DNA is TGTGCCAGTACGGTAGTGGGGTTGAACACTGAAGCTTTCTTT.

The rearrangement links TRBV15 to TRBJ1-1; no firm D call. Trimming shortened V by 1 base and J by 11 bases, and 20 bases separated the two germline ends. Germline CDR1 LNHNV, CDR2 YYDKDF (reference sequence). This CDR3 region has 15 residues. The CDR3 DNA follows: TGTGCCACCAGCAGAGGGGTGGGCCCCACCGTATGGGCTTTCTTT. It is translated as CATSRGVGPTVWAFF.

The V call is TRBV28, the J call TRBJ1-4; D gene uncertain. The CDR3 consists of 14 residues. CDR1 MDHEN and CDR2 SYDVKM come from the germline V gene. Trimming stripped 7 bases from V and 5 bases from J, with 14 bases between. This CDR3 is CASTEALGNEKLFF. For the CDR3, the DNA is TGTGCCAGCACGGAGGCGCTAGGGAATGAAAAACTGTTTTTT.

This clone came up once. The rearrangement joins TRBV27 to TRBJ1-1, with D perhaps matching TRBD1 (5 bases). This CDR3 has 14 residues. Trimming took 4 bases from V and 5 from J, leaving 14 bases between them. From germline, CDR1 is MNHEY and CDR2 SMNVEV (reference sequence). The CDR3 spells CASSWVRERTEAFF. DNA of the CDR3: TGTGCCAGCAGTTGGGTCAGGGAGAGAACTGAAGCTTTCTTT.

This clone was counted only a few times. The genes are TRBV3-1 (or the pseudogene TRBV3-2) and TRBJ1-3; D remains ambiguous. The germline V and J ends were trimmed by 4 bases and 5 bases, with 9 bases remaining between them. The germline V gene encodes CDR1 LGHDT and CDR2 YNNKEL (reference sequence). This CDR3 spans 13 amino acids. CDR3 loop: CASSPLLRNTIYF. In DNA form, the CDR3 reads TGTGCCAGCAGCCCCCTTCTTCGAAACACCATATATTTT.

The chain is built from TRBV9 and TRBJ2-7, with 11 bases aligning to TRBD1. V trimming: 4 bases; J trimming: 4 bases; junction bases outside the gene matches: 13. CDR1 SGDLS and CDR2 YYNGEE come from the germline V gene. There are 17 residues in the CDR3. In DNA form, the CDR3 reads TGTGCCAGCAGCCTCATGGACAGGGGGCAAAGTCGATACGAGCAGTACTTC. It codes for CASSLMDRGQSRYEQYF.

V is TRBV5-8 and J is TRBJ1-4; a weak D match, TRBD1 (5 bases). Deletions cut 4 bases from V and 10 bases from J, with 17 bases between. This CDR3 is 14 amino acids long. Germline CDR1 is SGHTS and CDR2 is YDEGEE. CDR3 sequence: CASSVIMGDLKLFF. In DNA, the CDR3 is TGTGCCAGCAGCGTTATCATGGGGGATTTAAAACTGTTTTTT.

The chain combines TRBV5-6 with TRBJ2-7; D could derive from TRBD1 or TRBD2 (6 bases each). Per the germline V gene, CDR1 is SGHDT and CDR2 is YYEEEE. CDR3 size: 14 residues. V gave up 0 bases and J gave up 7 bases, with 14 bases separating them. CDR3 bases: TGTGCCAGCAGCTTGGACCCGGGGGCGTATGAGCAGTACTTC. Its protein is CASSLDPGAYEQYF.

The chain carries TRBV6-5 and TRBJ1-2; maybe TRBD1 (6 bases). The CDR3 contains 14 residues. Trimming left V 4 bases short and J 2 bases short, with 11 bases between. Germline V gene lookup returns CDR1 MNHEY and CDR2 SVGAGI. The CDR3 DNA is TGTGCCAGCAGTTCAGCAGGGGTAAACTATGGCTACACCTTC. Its protein product is CASSSAGVNYGYTF.

The CDR3 nucleotides read TGTGCCAGCAGCGGGGAGACAGGGTTTGGCTACACCTTC. Residues: CASSGETGFGYTF. The V gene is TRBV6-5, the J gene TRBJ1-2, with TRBD1 identical over 7 bases. The CDR3 has 13 residues. The trim removed 6 bases at V and 7 bases at J, leaving 8 bases unmatched. From germline, CDR1 is MNHEY and CDR2 SVGAGI.

This clone came up a few times. V gene TRBV27 combines with J gene TRBJ2-7; D not resolved. The CDR3 consists of 13 residues. Germline V lookup: CDR1 MNHEY, CDR2 SMNVEV (reference sequence). Trimming cost V 2 bases and J 3 bases, with 8 bases left between them. The chain's CDR3 is CASSLGLLYEQYF. CDR3 sequence (DNA): TGTGCCAGCAGTTTAGGTCTCCTCTACGAGCAGTACTTC.

The genes are TRBV4-3 and TRBJ2-7; 8 positions agree with TRBD1. CDR1 is LGHNA and CDR2 is YSLEER in the germline V gene. The J segment lost 13 bases and the V segment lost 4 bases, leaving 15 bases of the junction unmatched. The length of the CDR3 is 14 residues. The CDR3 region has the DNA TGCGCCAGCAGCCCACGGATTGGACAGGGCTTAGCCTACTTC. Translated, it gives CASSPRIGQGLAYF.

The J gene is TRBJ1-4, the V gene TRBV5-1, with a tentative D call TRBD1 (5 bases). The CDR3 runs 16 residues. V gave up 5 bases and J gave up 5 bases, with 19 bases separating them. Germline lookup yields CDR1 SGHRS and CDR2 YFSETQ. Here the CDR3 reads CASRPNIAGSNEKLFF. As DNA, the CDR3 is TGCGCCAGCAGACCAAACATCGCAGGGTCAAATGAAAAACTGTTTTTT.

The chain carries TRBV7-9 and TRBJ2-7; 9 bases align to TRBD1. The CDR3 contains 12 residues. Germline assignment: CDR1 SEHNR and CDR2 FQNEAQ (reference sequence). V lost 11 bases to trimming and J lost 2 bases; unmatched junction nucleotides: 4. CDR3 residues: CALQGAPYEQYF. As DNA, the CDR3 is TGTGCCTTACAGGGGGCACCCTACGAGCAGTACTTC.

This chain connects TRBV2 to TRBJ2-3, with TRBD2 identical over 10 bases. J lost 4 bases, V lost 6 bases, and 10 bases had no gene match. The CDR3 sequence is 16 residues long. CDR1 SNHLY and CDR2 FYNNEI come from the germline V gene. The CDR3 loop is CASRPRAGGTADTQYF. The CDR3, as DNA: TGTGCCAGCAGACCACGAGCGGGGGGGACTGCAGATACGCAGTATTTT. Full variable domain (missing parts from reference TRBV2 and TRBJ2-3): EPEVTQTPSHQVTQMGQEVILRCVPISNHLYFYWYRQILGQKVEFLVSFYNNEISEKSEIFDDQFSVERPDGSNFTLKIRSTKLEDSAMYFCASRPRAGGTADTQYFGPGTRLTVL.

This chain uses TRBV6-2 or TRBV6-3 with TRBJ2-4, with a possible D match to TRBD2 (5 bases). Germline values: CDR1 MNHEY, CDR2 SVGEGT. The ends were cut back, 5 bases at V and 4 bases at J, with 15 bases in the middle. The CDR3 extends over 15 amino acids. CDR3 amino acids: CASSPVAGRKNIQYF. CDR3 DNA: TGTGCCAGCAGTCCGGTGGCGGGCAGAAAAAACATTCAGTACTTC.

V and J are TRBV4-1 and TRBJ2-5; D possibly uses TRBD1 or TRBD2 (5 bases each). Germline loops: CDR1 MGHRA, CDR2 YSYEKL. Trimming pared 1 base from V and 1 base from J, leaving 10 bases between. The CDR3 length is 15 residues. The CDR3 loop is CASSQVGTVQETQYF. CDR3 sequence (DNA): TGCGCCAGCAGCCAAGTTGGGACGGTCCAAGAGACCCAGTACTTC.

The chain links TRBV11-3 to TRBJ2-3; 8 nucleotides agree with TRBD2. Germline-derived CDR1 and CDR2 are SGHNT and YENEEA. This CDR3 has 17 residues. Germline trimming cut 5 bases from V and 5 bases from J; bases unmatched to any gene: 15. The CDR3 coding sequence is TGTGCCAGCAGCCCCGGGGCCTCCGGGACTAGTCAAGATACGCAGTATTTT. Translated: CASSPGASGTSQDTQYF.

The chain joins TRBV6-6 to TRBJ1-5; a possible D gene is TRBD1 (6 bases). The CDR3 consists of 13 residues. The germline gives CDR1 MNHNY, CDR2 SVGAGI (reference sequence). With 9 bases removed from V and 5 bases from J, the gap between germline ends came to 14 bases. CDR3 coding DNA: TGTGCCAGTCACGGGGCAGGGGATCAGCCCCAGCATTTT. It yields the protein CASHGAGDQPQHF.